A single T cell receptor beta chain is shown here with its context. Which antigen it targets is not known. Nothing much larger sits one base from this clone, and base qualities are not available. This record belongs to a study of blood T cell repertoires in COVID-19 (dated by TCRdb to 2018 to 2021). Regarding the research as a whole: Samples from collaborators originated in the United States, Italy and Spain and spanned both the acute and convalescent phases of COVID-19. The material from the prospective study consisted of cDNA or gDNA derived from T cells, B-cell-depleted T cells, or PBMCs. Deeply sampled blood TCRbeta repertoires from subjects exposed to, actively infected with, or recovered from COVID-19 were included in the dataset. The repertoires were made available in a free public database intended to serve as a resource for research on the immune response to SARS-CoV-2. The samples were drawn from two sources: the first 160 participants of the ongoing ImmuneRACE study, and over 1,000 subjects contributed by 6 global collaborators. The sample metadata nearly always contained a de-identified subject ID, COVID-19 status, age in years and sex. Where available, HLA class I and class II types were taken from metadata supplied by the sample provider and were not determined by assay-based typing.

At one collaborating source in Seattle, patients were enrolled during active infection and were followed longitudinally through the course of disease. The collaborating institutions used their own protocols to collect whole blood in K2EDTA tubes. For TCRbeta analysis, collaborator samples were shipped as frozen whole blood, as isolated PBMCs, or as DNA extracted from either sample type. Trimmed from V: 5 bases; trimmed from J: 8 bases; junction bases lacking a gene match: 16. There are 17 amino acids in the CDR3, from cysteine to phenylalanine inclusive. The read is trimmed to its CDR3 DNA, 51 bases read in frame from base 1. CDR1 and CDR2 (MDHEN, SYDVKM) derive from the germline V gene. Overall study outcomes, separate from this receptor: How much clinical and demographic metadata was included differed by source and by participant, and the metadata was provided uncurated.

TCRbeta CDR3 regions were amplified from genomic DNA using the immunoSEQ Assay, a bias-controlled multiplex PCR. The published analysis was carried out like this. Within the assay, amplification of reference gene primers was used to estimate how many nucleated cells each sample contained. To quantify the absolute abundance of each unique TCRbeta CDR3 rearrangement, sequence reads were collapsed and filtered. For each sample, productive Simpson clonality was calculated as the square root of Simpson's diversity index over productive rearrangements. TCRdb provides this immuneACCESS table in a form limited to in-frame rearrangements. Some clones are lacking; in checked studies, under half of them reflect an unresolved V gene, and why the rest are absent is not known. The DNA was the basis for D and trimming; V, J and clone size are from that table. This sample holds over 150,000 clones; around 95% were observed only once. The ten top clones hold 0.6% to 0.9% of the sample.

This sequence was found in a man aged 25 to 40 with COVID-19, enrolled during active disease. The specimen sequenced was peripheral blood. The V gene is TRBV28 and the J gene is TRBJ1-2; 11 junctional bases match TRBD1. DNA sequence: TGTGCCAGCAGTCCTTTTGGACAGGGGGCTGGCGGACGGGGCTACACCTTC. Translated, it reads CASSPFGQGAGGRGYTF.